Presented here are 17 T cell receptor beta chains from one specimen sequenced in a study of blood T cell repertoires in COVID-19. Produced via immunoSEQ multiplex PCR; TCRdb's table is partial and in-frame only. The data hold approximately 500,000 clones, with around 90% observed a single time. The sample comprised peripheral blood. The receptors stem from a woman in her forties or fifties with COVID-19, enrolled during active disease.

The chain combines TRBV6-2 or TRBV6-3 with TRBJ1-1; D gene ambiguous. Trimming stripped 2 bases from V and 1 base from J, with 8 bases between. Germline lookup yields CDR1 MNHEY and CDR2 SVGEGT. There are 14 residues in the CDR3. The CDR3 sequence: CASSYGASNTEAFF. As DNA, the CDR3 is TGTGCCAGCAGTTACGGAGCTTCGAACACTGAAGCTTTCTTT.

The chain joins TRBV20-1 to TRBJ1-1; unclear D gene. V lost 6 bases and J 2 bases, leaving 4 bases between the germline ends. The CDR3 contains 10 residues. Germline V gene sequence: CDR1 DFQATT, CDR2 SNEGSKA (reference sequence). The CDR3 DNA reads TGCAGTGCGGCCAACACTGAAGCTTTCTTT. This encodes CSAANTEAFF.

The chain joins TRBV21-1 to TRBJ2-2; the D call of TRBD1 is as the table states it, not checked on the DNA. TRBV21-1 is noted as a pseudogene. This CDR3 contains 17 residues. The CDR3 bases are TGTGCCAGCAGCAAAGCGGGGCAGAGACAGGGGGCCGGGGAGCTGTTTTTT. Protein sequence: CASSKAGQRQGAGELFF.

The chain is built from TRBV2 and TRBJ1-1; 7 nucleotides align to TRBD1. J gave up 3 bases and V 1 base, and 5 bases lay outside the gene matches. Germline V gene lookup returns CDR1 SNHLY and CDR2 FYNNEI. This CDR3 region has 15 residues. In DNA form, the CDR3 reads TGTGCCAGCAGTGAAGACAGGGGATGGGACACTGAAGCTTTCTTT. Translated: CASSEDRGWDTEAFF.

The rearrangement joins TRBV5-1 to TRBJ1-6, with TRBD1 matching 7 bases. V shed 4 bases, J shed 6 bases, and the junction held 7 bases outside the gene matches. Germline assignment: CDR1 SGHRS and CDR2 YFSETQ. The CDR3 sequence is 15 residues long. CDR3 sequence: CASSDPGQSNSPLHF. The CDR3 DNA is TGCGCCAGCAGCGATCCGGGACAGAGTAATTCACCCCTCCACTTT.

V gene TRBV5-4 combines with J gene TRBJ2-3; 7 bases line up with TRBD2. Looked up from germline, CDR1 is SGHNT and CDR2 is YYREEE (reference sequence). Trimming cost V 4 bases and J 5 bases; bases outside gene matches: 13. The CDR3 has 16 amino acids. The CDR3 loop reads CASSPTSGVRGDTQYF. As DNA, the CDR3 is TGTGCCAGCAGCCCGACGAGCGGGGTCCGGGGAGATACGCAGTATTTT. The variable domain in full, completed from reference TRBV5-4 and TRBJ2-3, reads ETGVTQSPTHLIKTRGQQVTLRCSSQSGHNTVSWYQQALGQGPQFIFQYYREEENGRGNFPPRFSGLQFPNYSSELNVNALELDDSALYLCASSPTSGVRGDTQYFGPGTRLTVL.

This chain links TRBV28 with TRBJ2-2; D unclear. Looked up from germline, CDR1 is MDHEN and CDR2 is SYDVKM. The CDR3 is 12 residues long. The V gene lost 5 bases and the J gene lost 9 bases, with 10 bases spanning the gap. The CDR3 coding sequence is TGTGCCAGCAGTCCGTCTACCCGGGAGCTGTTTTTT. Its translation: CASSPSTRELFF.

The J gene is TRBJ1-2, the V gene TRBV5-5, with unresolved D. Germline CDR1 reads SGHKS; CDR2 reads YYEKEE (reference sequence). CDR3 size: 16 residues. Trimming shortened V by 1 base and J by 2 bases, and 15 bases separated the two germline ends. The CDR3 spells CASSLLSANGNYGYTF. CDR3 in DNA: TGTGCCAGCAGCTTGCTCAGTGCCAACGGGAACTATGGCTACACCTTC.

In this sample, this clone turned up once. V is TRBV27 and J is TRBJ2-2; TRBD2 might be the D (6 bases). V was cut by 2 bases and J by 4 bases, with 20 bases left in between. CDR1 and CDR2 (germline): MNHEY, SMNVEV (reference sequence). The CDR3 contains 18 residues. CDR3 DNA: TGTGCCAGCAGTTTACCGACTAGAGGCAGGCTAGTCACCGGGGAGCTGTTTTTT. Encoded protein: CASSLPTRGRLVTGELFF.

CDR3 sequence: CASSPGKSNSPLHF. For the CDR3, the DNA is TGTGCCAGCAGCCCCGGGAAAAGTAATTCACCCCTCCACTTT. J is TRBJ1-6 and V is TRBV7-9; no definite D call. Germline V CDR1 and CDR2: SEHNR, FQNEAQ (reference sequence). With 5 bases removed from V and 6 bases from J, the gap between germline ends came to 11 bases. This CDR3 comprises 14 residues.

The chain joins TRBV11-2 to TRBJ1-4; maybe TRBD1 (5 bases). Germline V CDR1 and CDR2: SGHAT, FQNNGV. The germline V and J ends were trimmed by 3 bases and 4 bases, with 9 bases remaining between them. CDR3 size: 14 residues. The CDR3 loop reads CASSFWGGNEKLFF. In DNA, the CDR3 is TGTGCCAGCAGCTTCTGGGGCGGTAATGAAAAACTGTTTTTT.

CDR3 protein: CASSGGGTSGGTYYEQYF. The CDR3 bases are TGTGCCAGTAGTGGAGGCGGGACTAGCGGGGGGACCTACTACGAGCAGTACTTC. The V gene is TRBV19, the J gene TRBJ2-7, with 15 bases fitting TRBD2. Losses at the gene ends were 5 bases for V and 3 bases for J; bases not matched to a gene: 11. Germline assignment: CDR1 LNHDA and CDR2 SQIVND (reference sequence). This CDR3 is built from 18 residues.

This sequence joins TRBV27 and TRBJ2-6; D unclear. The V end lost 6 bases, the J end lost 0 bases, and 6 bases lay between the germline ends. The CDR3 contains 14 residues. CDR1 and CDR2 from the germline V gene are MNHEY and SMNVEV (reference sequence). The CDR3, as DNA: TGTGCCAGCAGAGTGCGCTCTGGGGCCAACGTCCTGACTTTC. Translating gives CASRVRSGANVLTF. Variable domain in full (rest from reference TRBV27 and TRBJ2-6): EAQVTQNPRYLITVTGKKLTVTCSQNMNHEYMSWYRQDPGLGLRQIYYSMNVEVTDKGDVPEGYKVSRKEKRNFPLILESPSPNQTSLYFCASRVRSGANVLTFGAGSRLTVL.

The chain joins TRBV5-1 to TRBJ2-7; perhaps TRBD1 as D (6 bases). The CDR3 sequence is 13 residues long. CDR1 SGHRS and CDR2 YFSETQ come from the germline V gene. V lost 4 bases and J 3 bases, leaving 11 bases between the germline ends. The CDR3 DNA follows: TGCGCCAGCAGCCCGGACAGTTTCTACGAGCAGTACTTC. Protein product: CASSPDSFYEQYF.

The J gene is TRBJ1-6, the V gene TRBV5-1, with TRBD1 identical over 7 bases. Germline V CDR1 and CDR2: SGHRS, YFSETQ. This CDR3 region has 16 residues. J was trimmed by 5 bases and V by 1 base; bases with no gene match: 6. In nucleotides, the CDR3 is TGCGCCAGCAGCTTGACCGGGACAGCCAATAATTCACCCCTCCACTTT. It codes for CASSLTGTANNSPLHF. Supplemented by reference TRBV5-1 and TRBJ1-6, the full variable domain reads KAGVTQTPRYLIKTRGQQVTLSCSPISGHRSVSWYQQTPGQGLQFLFEYFSETQRNKGNFPGRFSGRQFSNSRSEMNVSTLELGDSALYLCASSLTGTANNSPLHFGNGTRLTVT.

The CDR3 bases are TGCGCCAGCAGTGAGTCGACAGAACTGTCCTACGAGCAGTACTTC. This sequence encodes CASSESTELSYEQYF. The chain links TRBV10-1 to TRBJ2-7, with D possibly TRBD1 on 5 matching bases. The germline gives CDR1 WNHNN, CDR2 SYGVQD (reference sequence). V gave up 0 bases and J gave up 1 base, with 10 bases separating them. The CDR3 totals 15 residues.

The chain links TRBV10-3 to TRBJ1-2; D perhaps matches TRBD1 (5 bases). The ends were cut back, 10 bases at V and 2 bases at J, with 17 bases in the middle. The length of the CDR3 is 14 residues. Germline values: CDR1 ENHRY, CDR2 SYGVKD. CDR3 residues: CATGGLNTNYGYTF. CDR3 nucleotides: TGTGCCACCGGGGGTTTGAATACCAACTATGGCTACACCTTC.